This T cell receptor beta chain was captured by sequencing in a study of response to subunit inactivated influenza vaccine. Findings and limits, study-wide: Each seasonal influenza vaccination recruits few new T cells, the authors suggested.

Notes on this clonotype: Antigen: not known.

TCRdb itself ran the RT-PCR reads through MiXCR, one entry per CDR3 protein. The profile shows roughly 790,000 distinct CDR3 sequences, about 20% of them singletons. The receptor comes from a man between 45 and 60 years old who received an inactivated influenza vaccine. Material: PBMCs from blood, obtained more than 4 days after vaccination.

CDR3 bases: TGTGCCAGCAGCTTGGGACAGGGTACGTCCGAGCAGTACTTC. Its translation is CASSLGQGTSEQYF. The J gene is TRBJ2-7, the V gene TRBV7-2, with TRBD1 matching 9 bases. Germline-derived CDR1 and CDR2 are SGHTA and FQGNSA. The CDR3 runs to 14 residues. J lost 6 bases, V lost 3 bases, and 6 bases had no gene match.